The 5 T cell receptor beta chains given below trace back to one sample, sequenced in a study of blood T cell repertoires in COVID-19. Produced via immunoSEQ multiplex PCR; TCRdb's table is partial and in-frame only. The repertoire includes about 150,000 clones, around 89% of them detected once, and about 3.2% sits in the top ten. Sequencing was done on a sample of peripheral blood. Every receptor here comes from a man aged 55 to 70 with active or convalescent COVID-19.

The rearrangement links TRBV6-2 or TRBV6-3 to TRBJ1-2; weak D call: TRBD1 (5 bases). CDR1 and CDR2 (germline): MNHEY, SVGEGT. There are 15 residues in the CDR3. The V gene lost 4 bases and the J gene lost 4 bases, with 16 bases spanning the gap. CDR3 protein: CASSSDTPVGYGYTF. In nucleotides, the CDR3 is TGTGCCAGCAGTTCGGACACGCCTGTGGGCTATGGCTACACCTTC.

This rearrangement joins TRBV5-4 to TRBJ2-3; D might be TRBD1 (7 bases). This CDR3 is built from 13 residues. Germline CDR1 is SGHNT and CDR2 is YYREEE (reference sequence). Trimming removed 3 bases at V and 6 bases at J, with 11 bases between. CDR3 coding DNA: TGTGCCAGCAGCTCAGGGGGGCGGGATACGCAGTATTTT. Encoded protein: CASSSGGRDTQYF.

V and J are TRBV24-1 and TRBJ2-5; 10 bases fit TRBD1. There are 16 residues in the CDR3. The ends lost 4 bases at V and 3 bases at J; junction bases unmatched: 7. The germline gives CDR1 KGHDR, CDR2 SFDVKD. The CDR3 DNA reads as TGTGCCACCAGTGAACCGCCCGGGACAGGGGAAGAGACCCAGTACTTC. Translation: CATSEPPGTGEETQYF.

CDR3 DNA: TGTGCCAGCTCTACTAGCGGGATGGAAGATACGCAGTATTTT. Translating it yields CASSTSGMEDTQYF. The chain is built from TRBV18 and TRBJ2-3, with 10 positions matching TRBD2. The CDR3 spans 14 residues. The germline V gene encodes CDR1 KGHSH and CDR2 LQKENI. After removal of 6 bases from V and 5 bases from J, the junction contained 5 bases not matched to a gene.

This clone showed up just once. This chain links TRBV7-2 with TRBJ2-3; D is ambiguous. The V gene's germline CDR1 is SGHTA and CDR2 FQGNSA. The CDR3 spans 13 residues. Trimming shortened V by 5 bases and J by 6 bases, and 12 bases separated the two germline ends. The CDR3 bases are TGTGCCAGCAGCCTCCTGAGCTTGGATACGCAGTATTTT. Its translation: CASSLLSLDTQYF.